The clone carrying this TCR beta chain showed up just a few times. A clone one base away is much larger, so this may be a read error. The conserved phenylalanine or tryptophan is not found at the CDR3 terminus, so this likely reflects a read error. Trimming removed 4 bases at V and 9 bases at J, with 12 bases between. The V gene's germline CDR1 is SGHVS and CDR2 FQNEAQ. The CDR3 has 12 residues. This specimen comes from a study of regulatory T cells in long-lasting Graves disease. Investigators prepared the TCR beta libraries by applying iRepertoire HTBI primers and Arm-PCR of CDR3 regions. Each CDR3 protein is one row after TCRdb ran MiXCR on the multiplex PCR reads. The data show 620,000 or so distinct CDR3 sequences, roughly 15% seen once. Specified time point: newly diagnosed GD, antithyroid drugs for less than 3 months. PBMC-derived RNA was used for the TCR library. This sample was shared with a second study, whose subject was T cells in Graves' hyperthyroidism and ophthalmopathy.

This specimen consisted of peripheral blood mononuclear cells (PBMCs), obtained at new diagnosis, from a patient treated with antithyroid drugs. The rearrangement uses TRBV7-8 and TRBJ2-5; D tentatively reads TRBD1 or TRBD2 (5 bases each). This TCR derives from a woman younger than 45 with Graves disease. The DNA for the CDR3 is TGTGCCAGCAGCTCTTTAAGGGGAGCCCAGTACTCC. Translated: CASSSLRGAQYS.